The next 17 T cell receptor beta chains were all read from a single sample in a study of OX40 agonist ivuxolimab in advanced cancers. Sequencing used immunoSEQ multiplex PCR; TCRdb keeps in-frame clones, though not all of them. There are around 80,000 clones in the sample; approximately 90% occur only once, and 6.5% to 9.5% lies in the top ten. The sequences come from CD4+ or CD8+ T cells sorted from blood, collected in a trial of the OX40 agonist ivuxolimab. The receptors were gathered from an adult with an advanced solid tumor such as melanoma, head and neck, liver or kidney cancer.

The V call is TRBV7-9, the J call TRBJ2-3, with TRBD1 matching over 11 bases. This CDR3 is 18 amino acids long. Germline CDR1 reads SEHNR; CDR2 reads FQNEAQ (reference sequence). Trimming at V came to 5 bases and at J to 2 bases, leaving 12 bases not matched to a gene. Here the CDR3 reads CASSVTRPDRGHTDTQYF. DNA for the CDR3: TGTGCCAGCAGCGTTACCCGACCGGACAGGGGGCACACAGATACGCAGTATTTT. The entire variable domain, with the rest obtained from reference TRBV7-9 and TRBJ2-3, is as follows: DTGVSQNPRHKITKRGQNVTFRCDPISEHNRLYWYRQTLGQGPEFLTYFQNEAQLEKSRLLSDRFSAERPKGSFSTLEIQRTEQGDSAMYLCASSVTRPDRGHTDTQYFGPGTRLTVL.

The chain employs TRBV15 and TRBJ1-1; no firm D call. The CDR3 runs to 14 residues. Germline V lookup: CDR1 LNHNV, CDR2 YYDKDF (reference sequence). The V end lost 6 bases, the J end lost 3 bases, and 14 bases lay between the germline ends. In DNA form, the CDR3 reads TGTGCCACCAGGGGGAGGGAATCCGACACTGAAGCTTTCTTT. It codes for CATRGRESDTEAFF. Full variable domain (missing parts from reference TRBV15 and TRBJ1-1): DAMVIQNPRYQVTQFGKPVTLSCSQTLNHNVMYWYQQKSSQAPKLLFHYYDKDFNNEADTPDNFQSRRPNTSFCFLDIRSPGLGDTAMYLCATRGRESDTEAFFGQGTRLTVV.

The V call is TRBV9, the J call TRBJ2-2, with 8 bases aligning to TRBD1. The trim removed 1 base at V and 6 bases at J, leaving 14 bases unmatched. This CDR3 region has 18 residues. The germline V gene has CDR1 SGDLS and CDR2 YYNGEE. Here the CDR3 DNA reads TGTGCCAGCAGCGTACCAAGTACCGGGACAGGTCATCCCGGGGAGCTGTTTTTT. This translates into CASSVPSTGTGHPGELFF.

CDR3: CASSLAQRDSYEQYF. The DNA for the CDR3 is TGTGCCAGCAGCTTAGCGCAACGGGACTCCTACGAGCAGTACTTC. The chain couples TRBV7-9 to TRBJ2-7, with D perhaps TRBD2 (5 bases). The V end lost 0 bases, the J end lost 0 bases, and 9 bases lay between the germline ends. The CDR3 extends over 15 amino acids. Germline CDR1 and CDR2: SEHNR and FQNEAQ (reference sequence).

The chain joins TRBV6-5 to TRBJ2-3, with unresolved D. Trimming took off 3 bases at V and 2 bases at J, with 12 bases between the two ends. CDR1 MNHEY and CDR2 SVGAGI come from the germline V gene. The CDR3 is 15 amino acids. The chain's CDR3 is CASSYSDGTTDTQYF. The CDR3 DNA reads TGTGCCAGCAGTTATTCGGATGGTACCACAGATACGCAGTATTTT.

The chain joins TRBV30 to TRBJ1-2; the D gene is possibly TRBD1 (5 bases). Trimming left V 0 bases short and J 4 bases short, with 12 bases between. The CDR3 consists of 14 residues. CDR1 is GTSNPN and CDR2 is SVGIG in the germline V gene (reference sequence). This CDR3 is CAWSVPGQGYGYTF. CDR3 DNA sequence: TGTGCCTGGAGTGTACCGGGCCAGGGCTATGGCTACACCTTC.

The DNA for the CDR3 is TGTGCCAGTAGTATTGGCGGGCCTCCGAGCTCCTACAATGAGCAGTTCTTC. Amino acids: CASSIGGPPSSYNEQFF. This rearrangement joins TRBV19 to TRBJ2-1; D possibly corresponds to TRBD2 (5 bases). This CDR3 comprises 17 residues. V was pared by 3 bases and J by 0 bases, with 15 bases between. Germline CDR1 reads LNHDA; CDR2 reads SQIVND (reference sequence).

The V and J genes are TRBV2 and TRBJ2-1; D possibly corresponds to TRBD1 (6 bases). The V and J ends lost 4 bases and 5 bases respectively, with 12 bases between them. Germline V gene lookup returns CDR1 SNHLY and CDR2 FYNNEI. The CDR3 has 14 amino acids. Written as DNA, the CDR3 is TGTGCCAGCAGTGTTTGGGCAGGGGACAATGAGCAGTTCTTC. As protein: CASSVWAGDNEQFF. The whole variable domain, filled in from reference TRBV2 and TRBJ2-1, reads EPEVTQTPSHQVTQMGQEVILRCVPISNHLYFYWYRQILGQKVEFLVSFYNNEISEKSEIFDDQFSVERPDGSNFTLKIRSTKLEDSAMYFCASSVWAGDNEQFFGPGTRLTVL.

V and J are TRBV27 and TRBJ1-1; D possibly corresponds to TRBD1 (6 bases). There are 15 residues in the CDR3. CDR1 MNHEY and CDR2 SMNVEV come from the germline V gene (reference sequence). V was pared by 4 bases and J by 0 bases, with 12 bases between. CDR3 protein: CASSYLGGLNTEAFF. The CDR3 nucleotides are TGTGCCAGCAGTTACCTCGGGGGGCTGAACACTGAAGCTTTCTTT.

The CDR3 loop reads CASYSQGNSPLHF. For the CDR3, the DNA is TGTGCCAGTTACTCCCAGGGGAATTCACCCCTCCACTTT. The chain joins TRBV6-5 to TRBJ1-6; D is perhaps TRBD1 (6 bases). The CDR3 covers 13 residues. Germline V gene sequence: CDR1 MNHEY, CDR2 SVGAGI. V lost 9 bases, J lost 7 bases, and 13 bases lay in between.

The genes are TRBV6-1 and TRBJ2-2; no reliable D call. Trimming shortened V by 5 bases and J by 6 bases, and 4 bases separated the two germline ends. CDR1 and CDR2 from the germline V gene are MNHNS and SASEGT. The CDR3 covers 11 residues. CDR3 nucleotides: TGTGCCAGCAGTTACGCCGGGGAGCTGTTTTTT. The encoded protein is CASSYAGELFF.

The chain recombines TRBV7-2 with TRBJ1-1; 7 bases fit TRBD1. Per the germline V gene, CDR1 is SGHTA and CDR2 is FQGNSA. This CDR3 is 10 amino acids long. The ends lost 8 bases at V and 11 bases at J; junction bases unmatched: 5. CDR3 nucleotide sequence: TGTGCCAGCTCTACAGGGGAGGCTTTCTTT. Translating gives CASSTGEAFF.

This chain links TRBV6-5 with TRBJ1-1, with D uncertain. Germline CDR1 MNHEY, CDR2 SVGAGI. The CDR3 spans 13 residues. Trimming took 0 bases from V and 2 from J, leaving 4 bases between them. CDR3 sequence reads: CASSYSANTEAFF. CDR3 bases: TGTGCCAGCAGTTACTCGGCTAACACTGAAGCTTTCTTT.

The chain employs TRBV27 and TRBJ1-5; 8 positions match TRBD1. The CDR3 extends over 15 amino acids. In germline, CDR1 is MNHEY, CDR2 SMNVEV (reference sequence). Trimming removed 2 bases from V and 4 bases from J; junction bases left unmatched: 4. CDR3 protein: CASSLQGQANQPQHF. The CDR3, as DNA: TGTGCCAGCAGTTTACAGGGACAGGCTAATCAGCCCCAGCATTTT.

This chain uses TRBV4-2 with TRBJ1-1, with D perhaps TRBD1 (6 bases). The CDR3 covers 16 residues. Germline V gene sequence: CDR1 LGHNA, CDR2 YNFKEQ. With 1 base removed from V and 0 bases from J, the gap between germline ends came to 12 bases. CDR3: CASSQGGGAMNTEAFF. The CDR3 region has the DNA TGTGCCAGCAGCCAAGGCGGGGGCGCAATGAACACTGAAGCTTTCTTT.

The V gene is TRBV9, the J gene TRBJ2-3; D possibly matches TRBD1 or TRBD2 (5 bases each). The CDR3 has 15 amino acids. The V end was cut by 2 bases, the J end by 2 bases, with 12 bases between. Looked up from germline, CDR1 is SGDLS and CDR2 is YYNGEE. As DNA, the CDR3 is TGTGCCAGCAGCGTTGAGGGGTTCCACACAGATACGCAGTATTTT. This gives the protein CASSVEGFHTDTQYF.

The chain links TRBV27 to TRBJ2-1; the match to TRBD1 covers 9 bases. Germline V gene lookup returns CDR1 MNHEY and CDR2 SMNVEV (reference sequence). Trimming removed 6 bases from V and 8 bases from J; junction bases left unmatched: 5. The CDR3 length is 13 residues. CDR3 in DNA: TGTGCCAGCAGCCCGGGACAGGGTTATGAGCAGTTCTTC. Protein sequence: CASSPGQGYEQFF.